This TCR beta chain was identified in a study of beta chain features in type 1 diabetes. Overall study: Examination covered under 120 million sorted cells spanning all samples.

This clone was seen a handful of times. Its antigen is unknown. Study findings and constraints: A PCR bias possibly favoring shorter templates would apply equally to patients and controls. A greater similarity of naive, central memory and Treg TCRB repertoires was seen among patients than among healthy donors.

The CDR3 covers 13 residues. Trimming removed 5 bases from V and 1 base from J, with 8 bases in between. The germline gives CDR1 KGHSH, CDR2 LQKENI. Isolated RNA was reverse transcribed in full, so expressed TCRB transcripts were sequenced. Sequencing used immunoSEQ multiplex PCR; TCRdb keeps in-frame clones, though not all of them. The data show about 360,000 clones, around an eighth seen once. Sorting with CD45RO/CCR7/CD25/CD127/CD95/CD27 yielded naive, central memory, regulatory and stem-like memory CD4+ cells. This chain uses TRBV18 with TRBJ1-1; D uncertain. Sequenced: naive CD4+ T cells from blood. The receptor was isolated from a man aged 18-30 years in good health. The chain's CDR3 is CASSSRRNTEAFF. CDR3 sequence (DNA): TGTGCCAGCTCATCCCGGAGGAACACTGAAGCTTTCTTT.